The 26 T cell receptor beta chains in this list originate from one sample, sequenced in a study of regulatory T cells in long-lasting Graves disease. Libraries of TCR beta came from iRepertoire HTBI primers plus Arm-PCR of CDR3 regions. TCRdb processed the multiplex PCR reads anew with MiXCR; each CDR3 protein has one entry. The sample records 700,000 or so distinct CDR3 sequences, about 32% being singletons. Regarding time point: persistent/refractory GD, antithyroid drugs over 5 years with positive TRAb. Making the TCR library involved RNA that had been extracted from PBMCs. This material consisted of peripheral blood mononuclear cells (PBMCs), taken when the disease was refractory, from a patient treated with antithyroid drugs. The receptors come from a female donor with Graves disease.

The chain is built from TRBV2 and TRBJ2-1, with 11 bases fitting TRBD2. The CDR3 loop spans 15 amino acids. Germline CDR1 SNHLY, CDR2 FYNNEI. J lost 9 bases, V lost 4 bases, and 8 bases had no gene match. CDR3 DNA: TGTGCCAGCAGTGTAACTAGCGGGAGTGGGAGTGAGCAGTTCTTC. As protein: CASSVTSGSGSEQFF.

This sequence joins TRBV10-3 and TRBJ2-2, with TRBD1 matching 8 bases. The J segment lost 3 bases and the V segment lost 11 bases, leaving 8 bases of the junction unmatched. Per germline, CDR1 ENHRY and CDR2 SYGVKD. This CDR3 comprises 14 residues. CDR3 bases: TGTGCCGCACAGGACAGGGTGGACACCGGGGAGCTGTTTTTT. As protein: CAAQDRVDTGELFF.

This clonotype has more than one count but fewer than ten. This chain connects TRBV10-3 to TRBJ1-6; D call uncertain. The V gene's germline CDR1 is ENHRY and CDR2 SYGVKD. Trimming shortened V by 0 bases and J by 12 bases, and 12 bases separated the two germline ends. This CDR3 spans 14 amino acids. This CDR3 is CAISESTSGGPLHF. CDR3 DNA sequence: TGTGCCATCAGTGAGTCGACTAGTGGCGGACCCCTCCACTTT.

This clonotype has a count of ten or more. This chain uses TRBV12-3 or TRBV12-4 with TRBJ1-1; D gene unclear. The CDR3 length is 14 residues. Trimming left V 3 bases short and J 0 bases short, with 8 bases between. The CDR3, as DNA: TGTGCCAGCAGTTTTGCAGCCCTGAACACTGAAGCTTTCTTT. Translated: CASSFAALNTEAFF.

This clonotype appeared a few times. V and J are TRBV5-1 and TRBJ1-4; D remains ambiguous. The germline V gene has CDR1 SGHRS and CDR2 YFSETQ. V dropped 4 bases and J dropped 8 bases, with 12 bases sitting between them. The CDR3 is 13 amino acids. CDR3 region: CASSMAAGEKLFF. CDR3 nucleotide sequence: TGCGCCAGCAGCATGGCTGCAGGAGAAAAACTGTTTTTT.

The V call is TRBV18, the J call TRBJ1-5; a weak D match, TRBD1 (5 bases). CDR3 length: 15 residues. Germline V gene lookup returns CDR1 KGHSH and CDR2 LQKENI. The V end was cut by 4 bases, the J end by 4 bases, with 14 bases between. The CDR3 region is CASSLRPQGNQPQHF. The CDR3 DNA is TGTGCCAGCTCACTTCGCCCTCAGGGAAATCAGCCCCAGCATTTT.

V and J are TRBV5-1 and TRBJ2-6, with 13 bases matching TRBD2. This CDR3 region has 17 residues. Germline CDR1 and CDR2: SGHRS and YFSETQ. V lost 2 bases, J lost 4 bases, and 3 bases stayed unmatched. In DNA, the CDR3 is TGCGCCAGCAGCTTAGGACTAGCGGGAGCCGGGGCCAACGTCCTGACTTTC. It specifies CASSLGLAGAGANVLTF.

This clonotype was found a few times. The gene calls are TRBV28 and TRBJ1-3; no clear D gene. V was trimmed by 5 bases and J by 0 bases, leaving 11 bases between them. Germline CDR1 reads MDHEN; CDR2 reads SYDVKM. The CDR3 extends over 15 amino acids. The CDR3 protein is CASSATAYSGNTIYF. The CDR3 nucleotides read TGTGCCAGCAGTGCGACTGCCTACTCTGGAAACACCATATATTTT.

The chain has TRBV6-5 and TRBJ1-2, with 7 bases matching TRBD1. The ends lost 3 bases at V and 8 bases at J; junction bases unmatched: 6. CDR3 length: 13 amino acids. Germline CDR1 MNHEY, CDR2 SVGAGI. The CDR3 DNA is TGTGCCAGCAGTTATCAGGGGGGTTGGGGCTACACCTTC. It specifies CASSYQGGWGYTF.

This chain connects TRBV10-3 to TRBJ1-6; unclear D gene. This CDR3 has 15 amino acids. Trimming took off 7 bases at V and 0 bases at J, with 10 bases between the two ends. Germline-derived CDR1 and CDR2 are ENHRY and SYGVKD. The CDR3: CAITQSRSYNSPLHF. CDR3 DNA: TGTGCCATCACCCAGTCCCGCTCCTATAATTCACCCCTCCACTTT.

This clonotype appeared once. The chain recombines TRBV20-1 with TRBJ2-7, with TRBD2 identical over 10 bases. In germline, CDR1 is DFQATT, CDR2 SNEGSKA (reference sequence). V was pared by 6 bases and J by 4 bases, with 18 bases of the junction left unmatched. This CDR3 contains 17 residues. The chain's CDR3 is CSAPSRPAGTSVYEQYF. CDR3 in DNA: TGCAGTGCGCCCAGTAGACCTGCCGGGACTAGCGTATACGAGCAGTACTTC.

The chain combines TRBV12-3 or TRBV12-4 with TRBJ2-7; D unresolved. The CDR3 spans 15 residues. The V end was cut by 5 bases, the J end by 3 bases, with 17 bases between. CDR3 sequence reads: CASSAFSRAHYEQYF. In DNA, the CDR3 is TGTGCCAGCAGTGCTTTCTCCCGGGCCCACTACGAGCAGTACTTC.

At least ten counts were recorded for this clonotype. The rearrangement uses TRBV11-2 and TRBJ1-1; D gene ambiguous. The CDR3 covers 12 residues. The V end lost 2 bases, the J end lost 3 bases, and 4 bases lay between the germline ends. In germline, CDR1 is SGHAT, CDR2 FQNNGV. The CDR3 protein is CASSLRDTEAFF. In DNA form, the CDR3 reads TGTGCCAGCAGCTTAAGGGACACTGAAGCTTTCTTT.

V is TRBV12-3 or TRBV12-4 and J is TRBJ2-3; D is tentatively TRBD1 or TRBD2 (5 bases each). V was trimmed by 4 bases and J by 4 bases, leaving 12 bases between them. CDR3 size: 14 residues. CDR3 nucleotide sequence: TGTGCCAGCAGTTCCTCCGGGGCGGCAGATACGCAGTATTTT. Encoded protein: CASSSSGAADTQYF.

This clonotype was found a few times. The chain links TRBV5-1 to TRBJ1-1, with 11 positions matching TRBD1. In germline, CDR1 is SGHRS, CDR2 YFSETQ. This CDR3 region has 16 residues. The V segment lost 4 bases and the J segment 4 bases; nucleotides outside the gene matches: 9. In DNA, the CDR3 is TGCGCCAGCAGCAAAAGGACAGGGGGCATGGGCACTGAAGCTTTCTTT. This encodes CASSKRTGGMGTEAFF.

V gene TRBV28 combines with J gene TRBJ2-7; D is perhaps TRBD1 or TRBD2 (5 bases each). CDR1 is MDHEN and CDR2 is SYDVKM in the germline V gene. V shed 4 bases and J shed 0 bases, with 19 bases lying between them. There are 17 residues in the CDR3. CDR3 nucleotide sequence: TGTGCCAGCAGTTACCCCCACCGGGACCTCAGCTCCTACGAGCAGTACTTC. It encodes CASSYPHRDLSSYEQYF.

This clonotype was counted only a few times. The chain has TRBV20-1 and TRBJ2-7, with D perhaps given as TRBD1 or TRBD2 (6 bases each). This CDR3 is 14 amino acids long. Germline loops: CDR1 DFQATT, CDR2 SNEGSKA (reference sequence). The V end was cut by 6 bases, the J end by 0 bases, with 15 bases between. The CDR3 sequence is CSAEIADSSYEQYF. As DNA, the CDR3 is TGCAGTGCCGAGATAGCGGACAGCTCCTACGAGCAGTACTTC.

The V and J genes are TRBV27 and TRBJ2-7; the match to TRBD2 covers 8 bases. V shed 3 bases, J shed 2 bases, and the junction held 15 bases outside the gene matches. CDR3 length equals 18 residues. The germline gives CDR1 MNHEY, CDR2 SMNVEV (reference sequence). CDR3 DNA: TGTGCCAGCAGTTTCCTTCCGCTAGCGGGTGAAAGGACCTACGAGCAGTACTTC. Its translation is CASSFLPLAGERTYEQYF.

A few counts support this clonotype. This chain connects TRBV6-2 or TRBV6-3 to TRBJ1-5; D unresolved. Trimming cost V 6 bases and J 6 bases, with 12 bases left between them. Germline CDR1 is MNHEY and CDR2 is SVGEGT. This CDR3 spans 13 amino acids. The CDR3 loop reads CASRETVIQPQHF. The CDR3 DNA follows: TGTGCCAGCAGAGAAACGGTGATTCAGCCCCAGCATTTT.

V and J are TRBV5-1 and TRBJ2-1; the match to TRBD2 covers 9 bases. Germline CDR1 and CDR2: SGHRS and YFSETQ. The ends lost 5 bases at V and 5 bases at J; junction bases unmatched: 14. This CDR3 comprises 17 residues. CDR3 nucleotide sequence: TGCGCCAGCAGTCCTACCGGACTAGCGTTCGGAAACAATGAGCAGTTCTTC. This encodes CASSPTGLAFGNNEQFF.

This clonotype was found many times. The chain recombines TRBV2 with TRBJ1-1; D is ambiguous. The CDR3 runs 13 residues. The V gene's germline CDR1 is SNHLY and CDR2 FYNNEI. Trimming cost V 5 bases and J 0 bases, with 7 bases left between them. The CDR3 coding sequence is TGTGCCAGCAGTAAGTACATGAACACTGAAGCTTTCTTT. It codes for CASSKYMNTEAFF.

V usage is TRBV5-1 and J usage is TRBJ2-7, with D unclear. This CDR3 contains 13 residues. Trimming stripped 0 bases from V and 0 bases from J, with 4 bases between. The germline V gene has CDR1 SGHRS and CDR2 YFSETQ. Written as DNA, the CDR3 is TGCGCCAGCAGCTTGGTGTACTCCTACGAGCAGTACTTC. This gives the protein CASSLVYSYEQYF.

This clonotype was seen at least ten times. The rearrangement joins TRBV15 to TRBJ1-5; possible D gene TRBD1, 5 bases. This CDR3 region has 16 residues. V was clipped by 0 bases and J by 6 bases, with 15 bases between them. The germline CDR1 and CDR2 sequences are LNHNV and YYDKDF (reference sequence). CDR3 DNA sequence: TGTGCCACCAGCAGAGATTCGTCAGGGATCGGTCAGCCCCAGCATTTT. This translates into CATSRDSSGIGQPQHF. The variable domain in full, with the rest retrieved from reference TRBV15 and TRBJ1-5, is DAMVIQNPRYQVTQFGKPVTLSCSQTLNHNVMYWYQQKSSQAPKLLFHYYDKDFNNEADTPDNFQSRRPNTSFCFLDIRSPGLGDTAMYLCATSRDSSGIGQPQHFGDGTRLSIL.

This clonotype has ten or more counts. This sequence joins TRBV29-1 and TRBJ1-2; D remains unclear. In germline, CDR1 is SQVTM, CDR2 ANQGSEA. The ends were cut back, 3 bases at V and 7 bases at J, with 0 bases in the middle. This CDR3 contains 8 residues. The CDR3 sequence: CSVDGYTF. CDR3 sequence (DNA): TGCAGCGTTGATGGCTACACCTTC.

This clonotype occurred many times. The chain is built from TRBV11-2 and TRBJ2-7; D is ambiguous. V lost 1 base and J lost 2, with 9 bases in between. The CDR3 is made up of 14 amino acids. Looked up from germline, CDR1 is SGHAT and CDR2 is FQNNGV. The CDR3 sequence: CASSLVSQPYEQYF. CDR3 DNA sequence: TGTGCCAGCAGCTTAGTGTCTCAACCCTACGAGCAGTACTTC.

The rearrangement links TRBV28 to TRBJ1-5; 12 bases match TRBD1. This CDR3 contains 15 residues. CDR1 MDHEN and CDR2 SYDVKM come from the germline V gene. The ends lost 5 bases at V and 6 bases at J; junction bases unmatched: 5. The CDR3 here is CASSGGTGGGQPQHF. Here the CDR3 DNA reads TGTGCCAGCAGTGGAGGGACAGGGGGCGGTCAGCCCCAGCATTTT.